This TCR beta chain was observed in a study of T cell changes during pregnancy in multiple sclerosis. J lost 3 bases, V lost 0 bases, and 5 bases had no gene match. CDR3 length: 15 amino acids. CDR1 SGDLS and CDR2 YYNGEE come from the germline V gene. Only one count was recorded for this clone. The repertoire was sequenced with immunoSEQ multiplex PCR; TCRdb's copy has only in-frame clones and lacks some. The sample lists approximately 90,000 clones; about 89% were seen once. J is TRBJ2-7 and V is TRBV9; 8 bases are shared with TRBD1. Sequences were derived from peripheral blood, sampled in the first trimester of pregnancy. The sequence was collected from a female donor with multiple sclerosis, enrolled in a pregnancy study. The CDR3 bases are TGTGCCAGCAGCGTAGGTCAGGGGGCCCTCTACGAGCAGTACTTC. It specifies CASSVGQGALYEQYF.